The 26 T cell receptor beta chains given below trace back to one sample, sequenced in a study of cytomegalovirus exposure and HLA in healthy donors (dated by TCRdb to 2016 to 2017). The protocol used for the library was the immunoSEQ multiplex PCR assay. For the multiplex PCR, a mixture combining 60 forward primers for TCR Vbeta segments and 13 reverse primers for TCR Jbeta segments was used. Entries here come from immuneACCESS through TCRdb and include only in-frame sequences with V and J called. Some clones fail to appear in such tables; in the studies checked, an unresolved V gene covers under half of the shortfall, and the cause of the remainder is unknown. The sample records 100,000 or so clones, about 76% of which are singletons. The ten largest clones add up to roughly 9.1% of the sample. The sample consisted of PBMCs. The source is a man aged 25-40 years in good health and CMV-seropositive.

The chain uses TRBV7-9 and TRBJ1-6, with D uncertain. The V and J ends lost 5 bases and 8 bases respectively, with 19 bases between them. Germline CDR1 SEHNR, CDR2 FQNEAQ (reference sequence). CDR3 size: 16 residues. For the CDR3, the DNA is TGTGCCAGCAGCCCCCCGGGGAGAGTAAGGGATTCACCCCTCCACTTT. This gives the protein CASSPPGRVRDSPLHF.

Turning to this clone: The same CDR3 is also encoded by other DNA sequences in this sample. This chain connects TRBV2 to TRBJ1-5; no clear D. The CDR3 is 13 residues long. V gave up 4 bases and J gave up 4 bases, with 8 bases separating them. The germline V gene has CDR1 SNHLY and CDR2 FYNNEI. The CDR3 loop reads CASSVRGNQPQHF. Written as DNA, the CDR3 is TGTGCCAGCAGTGTCCGAGGTAATCAGCCCCAGCATTTT. Variable domain in full (rest from reference TRBV2 and TRBJ1-5): EPEVTQTPSHQVTQMGQEVILRCVPISNHLYFYWYRQILGQKVEFLVSFYNNEISEKSEIFDDQFSVERPDGSNFTLKIRSTKLEDSAMYFCASSVRGNQPQHFGDGTRLSIL.

This clone was counted a few times. The V call is TRBV4-3, the J call TRBJ1-5, with TRBD1 matching over 8 bases. Germline CDR1 reads LGHNA; CDR2 reads YSLEER. V shed 2 bases, J shed 2 bases, and the junction held 2 bases outside the gene matches. The CDR3 is 15 residues long. The CDR3 nucleotides are TGCGCCAGCAGCCAATACAGGGGGGGCAATCAGCCCCAGCATTTT. This encodes CASSQYRGGNQPQHF.

This chain links TRBV5-1 with TRBJ2-7, with 9 bases fitting TRBD2. The J segment lost 2 bases and the V segment lost 0 bases, leaving 15 bases of the junction unmatched. Germline assignment: CDR1 SGHRS and CDR2 YFSETQ. The CDR3 is made up of 19 amino acids. The CDR3 reads CASSLAHTLSGGVPYEQYF. CDR3 nucleotides: TGCGCCAGCAGCTTGGCCCATACCCTTAGCGGGGGCGTTCCCTACGAGCAGTACTTC.

The CDR3 loop reads CASSLAGGNGETQYF. DNA of the CDR3: TGTGCCAGCAGCTTAGCAGGGGGCAACGGAGAGACCCAGTACTTC. V and J are TRBV7-7 and TRBJ2-5; 7 bases are a match to TRBD1. This CDR3 has 15 residues. Germline CDR1 reads SSHAT; CDR2 reads FNYEAQ (reference sequence). The trim removed 0 bases at V and 4 bases at J, leaving 5 bases unmatched.

V gene TRBV6-5 combines with J gene TRBJ2-7; 7 bases agree with TRBD1. This CDR3 region has 13 residues. V lost 2 bases, J lost 4 bases, and 2 bases stayed unmatched. The V gene's germline CDR1 is MNHEY and CDR2 SVGAGI. This chain's CDR3 is CASSYDRVYEQYF. DNA for the CDR3: TGTGCCAGCAGTTACGACAGGGTATACGAGCAGTACTTC.

This clone was seen a handful of times. This chain links TRBV28 with TRBJ1-1; D gene ambiguous. Germline lookup yields CDR1 MDHEN and CDR2 SYDVKM. CDR3 length: 13 amino acids. Trimming removed 6 bases from V and 0 bases from J, with 8 bases in between. The CDR3 DNA sequence: TGTGCCAGCAGGGCCAGTATGAACACTGAAGCTTTCTTT. Its translation is CASRASMNTEAFF.

This chain uses TRBV7-3 with TRBJ1-1, with a possible D match to TRBD1 (6 bases). The CDR3 contains 13 residues. CDR1 and CDR2 (germline): SGHTA, FQGTGA. The ends were cut back, 2 bases at V and 5 bases at J, with 9 bases in the middle. DNA of the CDR3: TGTGCCAGCAGCTTAGCAGGGGCGACTGAAGCTTTCTTT. This encodes CASSLAGATEAFF.

This clone was counted a single time. The rearrangement uses TRBV28 and TRBJ2-5, with 7 positions matching TRBD1. The J call is doubtful: the DNA matches TRBJ2-7 better. Germline lookup yields CDR1 MDHEN and CDR2 SYDVKM. The CDR3 is 14 residues long. The CDR3 coding sequence is TGTGCCAGCAGTTTTCCGGGACAGTCCTACGAGCAGTACTTC. It specifies CASSFPGQSYEQYF.

About this clone: At one end the junction does not follow the germline gene, possibly because of a read error. This same CDR3 is encoded by further DNA sequences in the sample. The chain links TRBV28 to TRBJ1-6; TRBD1 aligns across 11 bases. There are 15 residues in the CDR3. Germline-derived CDR1 and CDR2 are MDHEN and SYDVKM. CDR3 in amino acids: CATLDRGPSNSPLHF. CDR3 in DNA: TGTGCCACCCTGGACAGGGGGCCTTCTAATTCCCCCCTCCACTTT.

The rearrangement uses TRBV28 and TRBJ2-5; D tentatively reads TRBD1 or TRBD2 (5 bases each). The DNA matches TRBJ2-7 better at its end, which makes the J call doubtful. The V gene's germline CDR1 is MDHEN and CDR2 SYDVKM. CDR3 length: 15 amino acids. CDR3: CASSGGSDWDYEQYF. The DNA for the CDR3 is TGTGCCAGCAGTGGGGGATCAGATTGGGACTACGAGCAGTACTTC.

The chain combines TRBV5-1 with TRBJ2-3, with D possibly being TRBD2 (5 bases). Trimming stripped 5 bases from V and 0 bases from J, with 13 bases between. The CDR3 covers 15 residues. From germline, CDR1 is SGHRS and CDR2 YFSETQ. CDR3 nucleotides: TGCGCCAGCAGAAGGGTTGGAGGAAGCACAGATACGCAGTATTTT. Protein: CASRRVGGSTDTQYF.

This clone was picked up one time. The chain carries TRBV21-1 and TRBJ2-5; the table calls TRBD2, which could not be checked here. TRBV21-1 corresponds to a pseudogene. This CDR3 has 14 residues. The CDR3 region has the DNA TGTGCCAGCAGCCCCCTGGAGAGGCAAGAGACCCAGTACTTC. The encoded protein is CASSPLERQETQYF.

The V gene is TRBV30, the J gene TRBJ2-2; TRBD2 aligns across 13 bases. Germline V gene sequence: CDR1 GTSNPN, CDR2 SVGIG (reference sequence). V dropped 3 bases and J dropped 5; count of bases not matched to a gene: 15. This CDR3 region has 19 residues. The chain's CDR3 is CAWRPPPGTSGVKTGELFF. CDR3 in DNA: TGTGCCTGGAGACCCCCCCCTGGGACTAGCGGGGTTAAAACCGGGGAGCTGTTTTTT.

This sequence joins TRBV7-9 and TRBJ2-3, with D hard to call. V lost 1 base and J lost 4, with 12 bases in between. The germline CDR1 and CDR2 sequences are SEHNR and FQNEAQ (reference sequence). The CDR3 is made up of 15 amino acids. CDR3: CASSLGVVSADTQYF. CDR3 DNA sequence: TGTGCCAGCAGCTTAGGGGTTGTAAGCGCAGATACGCAGTATTTT.

The chain carries TRBV5-1 and TRBJ2-7, with TRBD1 identical over 9 bases. Germline CDR1 is SGHRS and CDR2 is YFSETQ. The V gene end was trimmed by 6 bases and the J gene end by 3 bases; junction bases not matched to a gene: 7. The CDR3 loop spans 14 amino acids. CDR3 region: CASKAGTGNYEQYF. The CDR3 DNA is TGCGCCAGCAAGGCCGGGACAGGGAACTACGAGCAGTACTTC.

As concerns this clone: One end of the junction does not line up with germline, which may come from a read error. The chain combines TRBV7-9 with TRBJ2-2; D not certain. This CDR3 comprises 15 residues. Germline V CDR1 and CDR2: SEHNR, FQNEAQ (reference sequence). CDR3 sequence reads: CSSSLTYRNTGELFF. CDR3 sequence (DNA): TGTTCCAGCAGCTTAACCTACAGGAACACCGGGGAGCTGTTTTTT.

The V gene is TRBV7-8, the J gene TRBJ2-5, with TRBD1 as a possible D gene (6 bases). Germline CDR1 and CDR2: SGHVS and FQNEAQ. The ends were cut back, 4 bases at V and 1 base at J, with 13 bases in the middle. The CDR3 runs to 15 residues. CDR3 amino acids: CASSSSQGLQETQYF. The CDR3 DNA reads TGTGCCAGCAGCTCATCACAGGGTCTCCAAGAGACCCAGTACTTC. Using reference TRBV7-8 and TRBJ2-5 for the parts outside the CDR3, the full variable domain is GAGVSQSPRYKVAKRGQDVALRCDPISGHVSLFWYQQALGQGPEFLTYFQNEAQLDKSGLPSDRFFAERPEGSVSTLKIQRTQQEDSAVYLCASSSSQGLQETQYFGPGTRLLVL.

V gene TRBV19 combines with J gene TRBJ1-4; no clear D. The germline gives CDR1 LNHDA, CDR2 SQIVND (reference sequence). V lost 10 bases, J lost 5 bases, and 17 bases lay in between. The CDR3 sequence is 14 residues long. The chain's CDR3 is CATSGGRINEKLFF. CDR3 nucleotides: TGTGCCACCTCAGGTGGGAGGATAAATGAAAAACTGTTTTTT.

This clone occurred once. V is TRBV27 and J is TRBJ2-1, with 7 bases that match TRBD2. Unmatched junction bases numbered 14, after V lost 5 bases and J lost 4 bases. Germline V gives CDR1 MNHEY, CDR2 SMNVEV (reference sequence). The CDR3 has 17 residues. The DNA of the CDR3 is TGTGCCAGCAGTCTTCCTCCGGGACTACCCTCTTACAATGAGCAGTTCTTC. Amino acid sequence: CASSLPPGLPSYNEQFF.

The table lists this clone with a few counts. The chain combines TRBV19 with TRBJ2-3; D gene unclear. In germline, CDR1 is LNHDA, CDR2 SQIVND (reference sequence). This CDR3 contains 13 residues. Trimming left V 5 bases short and J 4 bases short, with 10 bases between. The CDR3 DNA reads TGTGCCAGTAGTTTAGGTCTAGCAGATACGCAGTATTTT. Protein sequence: CASSLGLADTQYF. The entire variable domain, with the rest obtained from reference TRBV19 and TRBJ2-3, is as follows: DGGITQSPKYLFRKEGQNVTLSCEQNLNHDAMYWYRQDPGQGLRLIYYSQIVNDFQKGDIAEGYSVSREKKESFPLTVTSAQKNPTAFYLCASSLGLADTQYFGPGTRLTVL.

The rearrangement links TRBV5-1 to TRBJ1-2, with D possibly TRBD1 on 6 matching bases. The V end was cut by 0 bases, the J end by 0 bases, with 15 bases between. Per germline, CDR1 SGHRS and CDR2 YFSETQ. This CDR3 region has 17 residues. In nucleotides, the CDR3 is TGCGCCAGCAGCTTGGGCCCAGGGGAACCAGCTAACTATGGCTACACCTTC. This translates into CASSLGPGEPANYGYTF.

This clone has a handful of counts. J is TRBJ2-1 and V is TRBV6-1, with 7 bases identical to TRBD2. Trimming removed 6 bases from V and 7 bases from J; junction bases left unmatched: 6. This CDR3 spans 13 amino acids. Per the germline V gene, CDR1 is MNHNS and CDR2 is SASEGT. The chain's CDR3 is CASRRLGGNEQFF. In nucleotides, the CDR3 is TGTGCCAGCAGGCGACTGGGGGGGAATGAGCAGTTCTTC.

The chain has TRBV15 and TRBJ2-4; 9 bases line up with TRBD2. The CDR3 loop spans 17 amino acids. V shed 3 bases, J shed 5 bases, and the junction held 11 bases outside the gene matches. Germline loops: CDR1 LNHNV, CDR2 YYDKDF (reference sequence). The CDR3: CATSRNRLLAGENIQYF. CDR3 nucleotide sequence: TGTGCCACCAGCAGGAACAGGCTTTTAGCGGGGGAAAACATTCAGTACTTC.

The chain recombines TRBV14 with TRBJ1-1; perhaps TRBD1 as D (5 bases). This CDR3 is 13 amino acids long. From germline, CDR1 is SGHDN and CDR2 FVKESK. V shed 0 bases and J shed 8 bases, with 10 bases lying between them. DNA of the CDR3: TGTGCCAGCAGCCAAGACATAGACAGAGAAGCTTTCTTT. Translation gives CASSQDIDREAFF.

This clone was recorded at least ten times. The chain recombines TRBV6-1 with TRBJ1-3, with D possibly TRBD1 on 5 matching bases. V lost 9 bases and J 1 base, leaving 13 bases between the germline ends. This CDR3 comprises 14 residues. Germline values: CDR1 MNHNS, CDR2 SASEGT. CDR3: CASFAGGSGNTIYF. In DNA form, the CDR3 reads TGTGCCAGTTTCGCCGGGGGGTCTGGAAACACCATATATTTT.